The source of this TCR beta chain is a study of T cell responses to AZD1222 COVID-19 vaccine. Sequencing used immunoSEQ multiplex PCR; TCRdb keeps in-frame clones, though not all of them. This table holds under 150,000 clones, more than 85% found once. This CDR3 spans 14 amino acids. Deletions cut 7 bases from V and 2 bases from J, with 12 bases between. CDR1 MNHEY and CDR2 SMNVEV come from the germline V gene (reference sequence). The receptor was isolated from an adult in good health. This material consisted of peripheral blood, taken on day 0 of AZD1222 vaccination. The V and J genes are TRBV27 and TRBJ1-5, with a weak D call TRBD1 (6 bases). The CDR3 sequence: CASKTTGGNQPQHF. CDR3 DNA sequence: TGTGCCAGCAAAACGACAGGAGGCAATCAGCCCCAGCATTTT.